These T cell receptor beta chains were read from a single sample in a study of blood T cells in healthy people across ages. TCRdb used MiXCR to reprocess the 5' RACE reads, holding one entry per CDR3 protein. In the table there are approximately 850,000 distinct CDR3 sequences, over 45% of which are singletons. The sequenced material came from blood. These receptors came from a man younger than 45 in good health. CDR3s include the opening cysteine and the closing phenylalanine or tryptophan. Fields, in order: J gene, clone size, V gene, D gene, CDR3 DNA, CDR3 protein. The D gene is left open where the match is weak. Rows may omit the clone size; those that give it use once, few, many or a size class.

TRBJ2-5 - TRBV6-1 TRBD2 TGTGCCAGCAGTGGTCCGGGACTAGCGGGAGGCGCCCTGCAGCAGTACTTC CASSGPGLAGGALQQYF
TRBJ2-4 few TRBV25-1 - TGTGCCAGCAGTGAATGCGTACCTGGTATAAACATTCAGTACTTC CASSECVPGINIQYF
TRBJ2-1 - TRBV5-1 - TGCGCCAGCAGCTTTCTTCACGGAGAGCAGTTCTTC CASSFLHGEQFF
TRBJ1-2 few TRBV15 - TGTGCCACCAGCAGAGACAGGGGATCCTATGGCTACACCTTC CATSRDRGSYGYTF
TRBJ2-7 - TRBV7-9 - TGTGCCAGCAGCCCCACGGCCCACGAGCAGTACTTC CASSPTAHEQYF
TRBJ2-5 few TRBV29-1 TRBD2 TGCAGCGTTGTCCCCGTGGCTAGCGGGATCCAAGAGACCCAGTACTTC CSVVPVASGIQETQYF
TRBJ2-1 - TRBV7-2 TRBD1 TGTGCCAGCAGCGGAGACAGGGCAAATGAGCAGTTCTTC CASSGDRANEQFF
TRBJ2-5 - TRBV30 - TGTGCCTTGGGGGACCAAGAGATCCAGTACTTC CALGDQEIQYF
TRBJ2-3 - TRBV10-3 - TGTGCCATCAGTGAGCTGCTAGGAGCAGATACGCAGTATTTT CAISELLGADTQYF
TRBJ2-5 few TRBV3-1 - TGTGCCAGCAGCCAAAGGACGGTTCGTGGGGCCCAGTACTTC CASSQRTVRGAQYF
TRBJ1-5 - TRBV20-1 - TGCAGTGCTCAGAGGCTCACTCAGCCCCAGCATTTT CSAQRLTQPQHF
TRBJ1-1 - TRBV3-1 - TGTGCCAGCAGCCGGGGGCCTGCCGTTCGAGGGGCTTTCTTT CASSRGPAVRGAFF
TRBJ2-7 - TRBV29-1 TRBD2 TGCAGCGGGGCCGGGACTAGCGGAATCGAGCAGTACTTC CSGAGTSGIEQYF
TRBJ2-7 few TRBV5-1 - TGCGCCAGCAGCTTGGTTTCCGGAGCGAGAGGGTACAATGAGCAGTACTTC CASSLVSGARGYNEQYF
TRBJ2-1 - TRBV7-2 - TGTGCCAGCAGCCCCGAGGGGGGGGGGGGCTACAATGAGCAGTTCTTC CASSPEGGGGYNEQFF
TRBJ2-1 - TRBV6-2/TRBV6-3 - TGTGCCAGCAAGGAGAGCCCGTTTGAGCAGTTCTTC CASKESPFEQFF
TRBJ1-5 few TRBV6-2/TRBV6-3 - TGTGCCAGCAGTACATCCGGGACTCTAACCGGGCAGCCCCAGCATTTT CASSTSGTLTGQPQHF
TRBJ1-2 - TRBV25-1 TRBD1 TGTGCCAGCAGTGAAGCCGGGACAGACTATTACTATGGCTACACCTTC CASSEAGTDYYYGYTF